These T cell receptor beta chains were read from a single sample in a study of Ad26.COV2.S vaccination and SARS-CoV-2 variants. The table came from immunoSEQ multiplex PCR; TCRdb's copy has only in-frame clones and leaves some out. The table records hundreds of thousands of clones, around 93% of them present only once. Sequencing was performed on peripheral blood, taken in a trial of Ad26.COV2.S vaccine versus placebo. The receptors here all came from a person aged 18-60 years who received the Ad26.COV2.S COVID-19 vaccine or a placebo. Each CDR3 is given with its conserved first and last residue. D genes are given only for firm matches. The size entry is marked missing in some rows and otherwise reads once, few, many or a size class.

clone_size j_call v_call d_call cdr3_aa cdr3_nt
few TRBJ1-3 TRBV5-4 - CASSKGQGNTIYF TGTGCCAGCAGCAAGGGACAAGGAAACACCATATATTTT
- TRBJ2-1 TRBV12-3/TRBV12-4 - CASSYDYNEQFF TGTGCCAGCAGTTACGACTACAATGAGCAGTTCTTC
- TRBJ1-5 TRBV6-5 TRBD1 CASSRQGVSNQPQHF TGTGCCAGCAGTCGACAGGGGGTTAGCAATCAGCCCCAGCATTTT
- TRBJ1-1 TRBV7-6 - CASSKTVTNTEAFF TGTGCCAGCAGCAAGACGGTCACGAACACTGAAGCTTTCTTT
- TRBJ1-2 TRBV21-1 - CATPLAPRAKNYGYTF TGTGCCACCCCCCTGGCACCTAGGGCCAAAAACTATGGCTACACCTTC
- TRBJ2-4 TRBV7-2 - CASSLVPQWAKNIQYF TGTGCCAGCAGCTTAGTCCCCCAGTGGGCCAAAAACATTCAGTACTTC
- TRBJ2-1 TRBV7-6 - CASSLAALHQDSYNEQFF TGTGCCAGCAGCTTAGCCGCGTTACACCAGGACTCCTACAATGAGCAGTTCTTC
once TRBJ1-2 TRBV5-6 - CASNTRGTINGYTF TGTGCCAGCAATACTAGGGGGACGATAAATGGCTACACCTTC
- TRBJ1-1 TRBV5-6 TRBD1 CASSSGTGVFEAFF TGTGCCAGCAGCTCCGGGACAGGGGTCTTTGAAGCTTTCTTT
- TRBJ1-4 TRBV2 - CATLPDQGTNEKLFF TGTGCCACCCTCCCGGACCAGGGAACTAATGAAAAACTGTTTTTT
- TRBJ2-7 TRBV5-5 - CASSLYLQIYEQYF TGTGCCAGCAGCTTGTACCTACAGATCTACGAGCAGTACTTC
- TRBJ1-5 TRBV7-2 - CASSLGGGFSNQPQHF TGTGCCAGCAGCTTGGGGGGAGGTTTTAGCAATCAGCCCCAGCATTTT
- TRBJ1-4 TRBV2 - CASRDGSTGEKLFF TGTGCCAGCAGGGACGGATCAACGGGGGAAAAACTGTTTTTT
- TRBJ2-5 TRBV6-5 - CASCRRGGIEETQYF TGTGCCAGCTGTCGAAGGGGGGGGATTGAGGAGACCCAGTACTTC
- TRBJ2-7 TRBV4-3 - CASSQDFASSSYEQYF TGCGCCAGCAGCCAAGATTTCGCGAGTAGCTCCTACGAGCAGTACTTC
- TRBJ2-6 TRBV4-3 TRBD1 CASSQGGTGESGANVLTF TGCGCCAGCAGCCAAGGCGGGACAGGGGAATCTGGGGCCAACGTCCTGACTTTC
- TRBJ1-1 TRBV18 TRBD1 CASSPGPGGNTEAFF TGTGCCAGCTCACCCGGGCCAGGGGGGAACACTGAAGCTTTCTTT
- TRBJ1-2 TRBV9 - CASSVSVRDNYGYTF TGTGCCAGCAGCGTAAGTGTCAGGGATAACTATGGCTACACCTTC
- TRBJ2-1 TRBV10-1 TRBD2 CASSAATSGGVYNEQFF TGCGCCAGCAGTGCGGCGACTAGCGGGGGGGTCTACAATGAGCAGTTCTTC
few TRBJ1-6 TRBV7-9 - CASSLGELGLGSPLHF TGTGCCAGCAGCTTAGGGGAATTGGGGCTTGGGTCACCCCTCCACTTT
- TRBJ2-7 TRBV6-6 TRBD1 CASSSRDRKEEQYF TGTGCCAGCAGTTCCCGGGACAGGAAGGAAGAGCAGTACTTC
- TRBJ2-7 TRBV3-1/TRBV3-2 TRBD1 CASSLPRDRGQYEQYF TGTGCCAGCAGCCTACCCCGGGACAGGGGGCAATACGAGCAGTACTTC
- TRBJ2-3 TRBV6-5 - CASSYSRRIQTDTQYF TGTGCCAGCAGTTACTCGAGGAGGATCCAGACAGATACGCAGTATTTT
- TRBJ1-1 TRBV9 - CASSGTTDTMNTEAFF TGTGCCAGCAGCGGGACGACGGATACTATGAACACTGAAGCTTTCTTT
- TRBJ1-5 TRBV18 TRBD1 CASSPSQGVGQPQHF TGTGCCAGCTCACCATCACAGGGGGTAGGTCAGCCCCAGCATTTT